The TCR beta chain under discussion was sequenced for a study of CD8 T cells in ankylosing spondylitis. The CDR3 is 12 amino acids. The ends were cut back, 0 bases at V and 7 bases at J, with 4 bases in the middle. Study-level results: A motif of 7 or 8 highly homologous TCR beta variants was seen as apparently characteristic of ankylosing spondylitis blood. Matched ankylosing spondylitis synovial fluid reportedly showed significant enrichment of disease-linked clones.

This clonotype was counted a few times. The antigen remains undetermined. Generation of TCR beta libraries employed quantitative 5'-RACE incorporating molecular barcodes. Via MiXCR, TCRdb re-called the 5' RACE reads, giving one row per CDR3 protein. Here the sample spans under 950,000 distinct CDR3 sequences, under 20% being singletons. The chain recombines TRBV12-3 or TRBV12-4 with TRBJ2-1; D unresolved. Material: blood, either unsorted or a sorted T cell fraction (not recorded which). The sequence came from a male donor with ankylosing spondylitis. The CDR3 nucleotides read TGTGCCAGCAGTTTAGCTTGGAATGAGCAGTTCTTC. Amino acids: CASSLAWNEQFF.